This paragraph reports one T cell receptor (beta chain). No antigen is known for it. This sample stems from a study of shared clonotypes between healthy human individuals. Study-wide results and limits: The researchers took only blood, and tissue repertoires probably look different.

Sequencing used immunoSEQ multiplex PCR; TCRdb keeps in-frame clones, though not all of them. The sample lists more than 2 million clones, 90% to 95% occurring once. The CDR3 extends over 12 amino acids. Per germline, CDR1 SGHAT and CDR2 FQNNGV. The V end was cut by 5 bases, the J end by 2 bases, with 7 bases between. CD45RO negativity and positive selection for CCR7 defined naive CD8 cells, a population that excluded terminally differentiated effector memory CD45RA+ cells. The clonotype comes from a man aged 18 to 29 in good health. Some clones in this sample may be carry-over from other donors' samples. The sample comprised naive CD8+ T cells from PBMCs. The rearrangement uses TRBV11-2 and TRBJ2-7; no reliable D call. CDR3 in amino acids: CASSIRAYEQYF. In nucleotides, the CDR3 is TGTGCCAGCAGCATTCGAGCCTACGAGCAGTACTTC.